The TCR beta chain described here comes from a study of OX40 agonist ivuxolimab in advanced cancers. Across the study: Intravenous ivuxolimab at 0.01 to 10 mg/kg was given to patients every 2 weeks. A diagnosis of hepatocellular carcinoma, melanoma, renal cell or head and neck cancer was present in dose-escalation patients.

Generated by immunoSEQ multiplex PCR, the TCRdb table keeps only in-frame clones and is missing some. The sample yields more than 70,000 clones, 70% to 85% seen once. CDR3 length: 16 residues. CDR1 is SGHDN, CDR2 FVKESK, per germline. V was shortened by 4 bases and J by 3 bases, with 16 bases between the two germline ends. Patients were excluded for autoimmune disease history or systemic immunosuppression. The gene calls are TRBV14 and TRBJ2-1; TRBD2 might be the D (6 bases). This sequence was found in an adult with an advanced solid tumor such as melanoma, head and neck, liver or kidney cancer. Material: CD4+ or CD8+ T cells sorted from blood, obtained in a trial of the OX40 agonist ivuxolimab. The CDR3 DNA follows: TGTGCCAGCAGCCCCGACGGGGGAGTGAACTACAATGAGCAGTTCTTC. It is translated as CASSPDGGVNYNEQFF.